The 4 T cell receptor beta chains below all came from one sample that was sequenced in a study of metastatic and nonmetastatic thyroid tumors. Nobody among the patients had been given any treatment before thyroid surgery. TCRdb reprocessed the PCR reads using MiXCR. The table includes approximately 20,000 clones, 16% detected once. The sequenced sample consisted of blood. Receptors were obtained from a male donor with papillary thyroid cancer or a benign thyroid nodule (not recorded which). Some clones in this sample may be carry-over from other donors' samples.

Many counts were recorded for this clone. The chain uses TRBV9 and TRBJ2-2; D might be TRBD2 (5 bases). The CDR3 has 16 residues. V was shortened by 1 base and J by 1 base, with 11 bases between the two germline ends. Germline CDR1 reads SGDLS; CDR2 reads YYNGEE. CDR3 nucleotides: TGTGCCAGCAGCGTAAGGGCGGGCCGGAACACCGGGGAGCTGTTTTTT. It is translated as CASSVRAGRNTGELFF.

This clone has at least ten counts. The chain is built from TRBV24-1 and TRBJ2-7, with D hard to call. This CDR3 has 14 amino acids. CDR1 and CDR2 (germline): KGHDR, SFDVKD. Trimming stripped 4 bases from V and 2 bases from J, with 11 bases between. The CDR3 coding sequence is TGTGCCACCAGTGACCCTGCGCACCCCTACGAGCAGTACTTC. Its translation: CATSDPAHPYEQYF.

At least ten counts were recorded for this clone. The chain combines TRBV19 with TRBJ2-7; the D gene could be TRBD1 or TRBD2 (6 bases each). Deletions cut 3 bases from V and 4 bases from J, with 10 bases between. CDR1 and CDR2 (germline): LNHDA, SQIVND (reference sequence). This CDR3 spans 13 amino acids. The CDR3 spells CASSMGGGYEQYF. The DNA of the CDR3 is TGTGCCAGTAGTATGGGGGGCGGATACGAGCAGTACTTC. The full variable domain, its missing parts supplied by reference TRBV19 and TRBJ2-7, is DGGITQSPKYLFRKEGQNVTLSCEQNLNHDAMYWYRQDPGQGLRLIYYSQIVNDFQKGDIAEGYSVSREKKESFPLTVTSAQKNPTAFYLCASSMGGGYEQYFGPGTRLTVT.

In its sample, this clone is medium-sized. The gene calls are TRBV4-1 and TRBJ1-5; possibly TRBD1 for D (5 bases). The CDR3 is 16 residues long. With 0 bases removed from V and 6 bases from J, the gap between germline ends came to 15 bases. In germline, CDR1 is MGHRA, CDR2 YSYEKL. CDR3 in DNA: TGCGCCAGCAGCCAAGAATGGGGCGGACGTCCTCAGCCCCAGCATTTT. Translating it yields CASSQEWGGRPQPQHF.